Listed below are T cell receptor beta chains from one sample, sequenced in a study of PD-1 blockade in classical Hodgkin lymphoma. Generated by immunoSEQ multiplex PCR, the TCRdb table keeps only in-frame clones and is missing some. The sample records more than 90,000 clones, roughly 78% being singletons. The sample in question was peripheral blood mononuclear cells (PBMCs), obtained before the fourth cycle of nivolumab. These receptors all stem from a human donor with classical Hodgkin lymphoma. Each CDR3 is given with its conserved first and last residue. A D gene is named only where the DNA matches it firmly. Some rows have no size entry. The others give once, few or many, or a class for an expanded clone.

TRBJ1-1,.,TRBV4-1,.,CASSQDQWQGYTEAFF,TGCGCCAGCAGCCAAGATCAATGGCAGGGTTACACTGAAGCTTTCTTT
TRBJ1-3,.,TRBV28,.,CASSLEAAGATGNTIYF,TGTGCCAGCAGCCTCGAGGCAGCAGGGGCTACTGGAAACACCATATATTTT
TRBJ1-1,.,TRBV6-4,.,CASREQVNTEAFF,TGTGCCAGCAGAGAACAGGTGAACACTGAAGCTTTCTTT
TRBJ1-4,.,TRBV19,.,CASSTQTGGKLFF,TGTGCCAGTAGTACACAGACCGGGGGAAAACTGTTTTTT
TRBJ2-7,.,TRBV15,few,CATSREVGGSYEQYF,TGTGCCACCAGCAGAGAGGTCGGGGGCTCCTACGAGCAGTACTTC
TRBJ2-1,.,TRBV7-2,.,CASSFRPSLSHNEQFF,TGTGCCAGCAGCTTTCGACCGTCCTTGTCCCACAATGAGCAGTTCTTC
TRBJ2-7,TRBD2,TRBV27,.,CASSSPGLAGTYEQYF,TGTGCCAGCAGTTCCCCGGGACTAGCGGGGACCTACGAGCAGTACTTC
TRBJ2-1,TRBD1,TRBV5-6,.,CASSLAIGGFYNEQFF,TGTGCCAGCAGCTTGGCCATAGGGGGCTTCTACAATGAGCAGTTCTTC
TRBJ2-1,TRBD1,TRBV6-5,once,CASSTNRGLGNEQFF,TGTGCCAGCAGTACCAACAGGGGGCTTGGGAATGAGCAGTTCTTC
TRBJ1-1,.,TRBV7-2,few,CASSFPPYTEAFF,TGTGCCAGCAGCTTTCCACCTTACACTGAAGCTTTCTTT
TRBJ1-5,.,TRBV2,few,CASTAGAVPQHF,TGTGCCAGCACCGCCGGGGCGGTGCCCCAGCATTTT
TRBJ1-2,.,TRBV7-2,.,CASSLGTYNYGYTF,TGTGCCAGCAGCTTAGGGACCTACAACTATGGCTACACCTTC
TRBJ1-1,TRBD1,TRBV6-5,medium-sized,CASSPLSTGPEAFF,TGTGCCAGCAGTCCCTTGTCGACAGGGCCTGAAGCTTTCTTT
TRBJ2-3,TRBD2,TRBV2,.,CASSESGTRTDTQYF,TGTGCCAGCAGTGAATCCGGGACTAGGACAGATACGCAGTATTTT
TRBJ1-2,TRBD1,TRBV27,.,CASSSRTGDYGYTF,TGTGCCAGCAGTTCGCGGACAGGGGACTATGGCTACACCTTC
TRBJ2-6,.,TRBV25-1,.,CASRGSGANVLTF,TGTGCCAGCCGGGGTTCTGGGGCCAACGTCCTGACTTTC
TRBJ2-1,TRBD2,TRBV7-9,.,CASSLASGGAPINEQFF,TGTGCCAGCAGCTTAGCTAGCGGGGGGGCACCAATCAATGAGCAGTTCTTC
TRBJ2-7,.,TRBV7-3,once,CASSQMGSYEQYF,TGTGCCAGCAGCCAGATGGGTTCCTACGAGCAGTACTTC
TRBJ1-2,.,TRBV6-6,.,CASRGRQVFGYTF,TGTGCCAGCAGGGGTCGACAGGTATTCGGCTACACCTTC
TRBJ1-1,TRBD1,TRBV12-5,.,CASGSGQVMNTEAFF,TGTGCTAGTGGTTCGGGACAGGTGATGAACACTGAAGCTTTCTTT
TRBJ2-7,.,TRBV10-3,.,CAISEWTAYEQYF,TGTGCCATCAGTGAGTGGACAGCCTACGAGCAGTACTTC
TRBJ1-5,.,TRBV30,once,CAWRATRQGSQPQHF,TGTGCCTGGAGGGCGACAAGGCAGGGGAGTCAGCCCCAGCATTTT
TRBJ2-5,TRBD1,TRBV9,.,CASSAGTGGSKTQYF,TGTGCCAGCAGCGCCGGGACAGGGGGCAGTAAGACCCAGTACTTC
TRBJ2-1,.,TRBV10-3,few,CATFGDFTNEQFF,TGTGCCACCTTCGGGGACTTTACCAATGAGCAGTTCTTC
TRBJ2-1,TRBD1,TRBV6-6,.,CAISKGAGEQFF,TGTGCCATTTCAAAGGGGGCCGGTGAGCAGTTCTTC
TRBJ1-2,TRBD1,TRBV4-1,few,CASSQDVSEWDRVYGYTF,TGCGCCAGCAGCCAAGATGTTTCCGAGTGGGACAGGGTCTATGGCTACACCTTC
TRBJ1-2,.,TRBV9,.,CASSVQGNYGYTF,TGTGCCAGCAGCGTACAGGGAAACTATGGCTACACCTTC
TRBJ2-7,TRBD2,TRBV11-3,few,CASSHGGSSYEQYF,TGTGCCTCATCGCACGGGGGGAGCTCCTACGAGCAGTACTTC